This TCR beta chain was identified during a study of Ad26.COV2.S vaccination and SARS-CoV-2 variants. Across the study: Into the muscle, Ad26.COV2.S was dosed once or twice, 56 days apart.

Points from the study as a whole: Reportedly, after vaccination the spike-specific CD8+ and CD4+ T cell responses displayed substantial breadth.

Generated by immunoSEQ multiplex PCR, the TCRdb table keeps only in-frame clones and is missing some. The sample contains about 350,000 clones, roughly 85% of which appear only once. CDR3 size: 13 residues. V was trimmed by 0 bases and J by 0 bases, leaving 6 bases between them. The germline gives CDR1 GTSNPN, CDR2 SVGIG (reference sequence). This clone showed up just a few times. Its antigen is still unknown. As for treatment: about 20 received Ad26.COV2.S at low or high dose, single or two shots; several received placebo; per-sample allocation not given. Specimen acquisition occurred on day 63 following the initial vaccine or placebo injection. Wuhan-strain spike was delivered by a replication-incompetent Ad26 vector.

Here the sequenced sample was peripheral blood, taken in a trial of Ad26.COV2.S vaccine versus placebo. The receptor comes from a person aged 18-65 years who received the Ad26.COV2.S COVID-19 vaccine or a placebo. The chain carries TRBV30 and TRBJ2-7, with TRBD2 as a possible D gene (5 bases). CDR3 nucleotides: TGTGCCTGGAGTGTGAGGGACTCCTACGAGCAGTACTTC. As protein: CAWSVRDSYEQYF.